These T cell receptor beta chains were read from a single sample in a study of vaccination effects on CD4 cells after COVID-19. Profiled with immunoSEQ multiplex PCR; TCRdb holds only in-frame clones, not every one. The sample lists about 14,000 clones, approximately 78% occurring once. No antigen has been identified for these receptors. The material was CD4+ T cells from PBMCs cultured with HCoV-NL63 spike peptides, obtained after COVID-19 vaccination. The receptors here all came from a human donor who had a prior SARS-CoV-2 infection. The CDR3 runs from the conserved cysteine through the conserved F or W. D genes are given only for firm matches. Size is stated for part of the rows, as once, few or many counts, or as a class when the clone is expanded.

j_gene | abundance | d_gene | v_gene | CDR3aa | CDR3nt
TRBJ2-7 | - | - | TRBV25-1 | CASSEYGRGNYEQYF | TGTGCCAGCAGTGAATATGGGCGGGGTAACTACGAGCAGTACTTC
TRBJ1-1 | - | - | TRBV21-1 | CASSERAFF | TGTGCCAGCAGCGAAAGAGCTTTCTTT
TRBJ1-2 | - | - | TRBV13 | CASSLGIANYGYTF | TGTGCCAGCAGCTTAGGTATAGCTAACTATGGCTACACCTTC
TRBJ2-7 | - | - | TRBV11-3 | CASSLVFRRGTASYEQYF | TGTGCCAGCAGCTTAGTGTTCCGTAGGGGGACTGCCTCCTACGAGCAGTACTTC
TRBJ2-7 | - | - | TRBV2 | CASSPPINEQYF | TGTGCCAGCAGTCCCCCCATCAACGAGCAGTACTTC
TRBJ1-1 | - | - | TRBV6-5 | CASSYSPTENTEAFF | TGTGCCAGCAGTTACTCCCCGACAGAAAACACTGAAGCTTTCTTT
TRBJ2-3 | few | - | TRBV7-6 | CASSLGSGFPYF | TGTGCCAGCAGCTTAGGTTCCGGGTTCCCGTATTTT
TRBJ2-3 | - | TRBD2 | TRBV10-3 | CAISERLAGEDTQYF | TGTGCCATCAGTGAGCGACTAGCGGGGGAAGATACGCAGTATTTT
TRBJ2-3 | - | TRBD2 | TRBV27 | CASSFSRFGLADTDTQYF | TGTGCCAGCAGTTTTTCGCGTTTCGGACTAGCCGACACAGATACGCAGTATTTT
TRBJ2-7 | - | - | TRBV12-5 | CASGLLSIAGNEQYF | TGTGCTAGTGGTTTGCTATCGATCGCAGGGAACGAGCAGTACTTC
TRBJ1-1 | - | - | TRBV2 | CASLRDSPNTEAFF | TGTGCCAGCCTTAGAGACAGCCCAAACACTGAAGCTTTCTTT
TRBJ2-7 | few | TRBD2 | TRBV4-2 | CASSHLDGLASYEQYF | TGTGCCAGCAGCCATCTCGATGGACTAGCGTCCTACGAGCAGTACTTC
TRBJ2-7 | - | - | TRBV6-5 | CASSTTGFYEQYF | TGTGCCAGCAGTACCACAGGGTTCTACGAGCAGTACTTC
TRBJ2-1 | - | - | TRBV7-3 | CASSLSIHSYNEQFF | TGTGCCAGCAGCTTGTCTATTCATTCCTACAATGAGCAGTTCTTC
TRBJ1-4 | - | - | TRBV30 | CAWRGFATNEKLFF | TGTGCCTGGAGGGGATTTGCAACTAATGAAAAACTGTTTTTT
TRBJ1-5 | - | - | TRBV6-6 | CASREDRFLSNQPQHF | TGTGCCAGCAGAGAGGACCGATTCCTTAGCAATCAGCCCCAGCATTTT
TRBJ1-4 | - | TRBD1 | TRBV5-1 | CASSSTTGDGEKLFF | TGCGCCAGCAGCTCCACTACAGGGGACGGCGAAAAACTGTTTTTT
TRBJ2-3 | - | - | TRBV6-1 | CASSEERGGTDTQYF | TGTGCCAGCAGTGAAGAGAGGGGGGGCACAGATACGCAGTATTTT
TRBJ2-5 | - | TRBD1 | TRBV11-3 | CASSRSGTVGETQYF | TGTGCCAGCAGCCGTTCCGGGACAGTCGGAGAGACCCAGTACTTC
TRBJ1-6 | - | TRBD1 | TRBV5-6 | CASSQRVGQLNSPLHF | TGTGCCAGCAGCCAACGGGTGGGACAGCTTAATTCACCCCTCCACTTT
TRBJ2-7 | - | - | TRBV5-5 | CASSLLVVRDYEQYF | TGTGCCAGCAGCTTGTTAGTTGTCCGAGACTACGAGCAGTACTTC
TRBJ2-4 | - | - | TRBV7-2 | CASSTRAKNIQYF | TGTGCCAGCAGCACAAGAGCCAAAAACATTCAGTACTTC
TRBJ2-1 | few | - | TRBV2 | CASSALNEQFF | TGTGCCAGCAGTGCGCTAAATGAGCAGTTCTTC
TRBJ1-1 | few | - | TRBV10-3 | CATTDNTEAFF | TGTGCCACGACAGACAACACTGAAGCTTTCTTT
TRBJ1-5 | few | - | TRBV11-2 | CASSLEGQPQHF | TGTGCCAGCAGCTTAGAGGGTCAGCCCCAGCATTTT
TRBJ2-2 | few | - | TRBV4-2 | CASSQVAGELFF | TGTGCCAGCAGCCAAGTGGCCGGGGAGCTGTTTTTT